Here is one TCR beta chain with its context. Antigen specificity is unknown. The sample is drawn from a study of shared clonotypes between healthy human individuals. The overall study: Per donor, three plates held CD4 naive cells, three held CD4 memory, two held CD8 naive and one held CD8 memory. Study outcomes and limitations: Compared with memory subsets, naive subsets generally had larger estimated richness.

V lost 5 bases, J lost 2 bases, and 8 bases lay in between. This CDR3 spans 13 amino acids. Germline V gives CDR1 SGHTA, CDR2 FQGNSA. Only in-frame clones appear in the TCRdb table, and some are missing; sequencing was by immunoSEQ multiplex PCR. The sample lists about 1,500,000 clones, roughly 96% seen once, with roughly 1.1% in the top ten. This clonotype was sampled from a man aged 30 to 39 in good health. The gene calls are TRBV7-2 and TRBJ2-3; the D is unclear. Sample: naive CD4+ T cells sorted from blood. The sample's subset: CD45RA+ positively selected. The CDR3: CASSPTNTDTQYF. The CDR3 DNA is TGTGCCAGCAGCCCAACAAACACAGATACGCAGTATTTT.